Presented here are 23 T cell receptor beta chains from one specimen sequenced in a study of blood T cell repertoires in COVID-19. Data came from immunoSEQ multiplex PCR; TCRdb stores just in-frame clones and leaves some out. The profile shows 250,000 or so clones, around nine tenths of them singletons. Sequencing input: peripheral blood. These receptors originate from a woman aged 55-69 years with acute or convalescent COVID-19.

V is TRBV3-1 (or the pseudogene TRBV3-2) and J is TRBJ2-1; 9 positions match TRBD1. Unmatched junction bases numbered 7, after V lost 1 base and J lost 6 bases. The CDR3 extends over 16 amino acids. Germline-derived CDR1 and CDR2 are LGHDT and YNNKEL (reference sequence). DNA for the CDR3: TGTGCCAGCAGCCAAGCCGGGACAGGGATGTCCAATGAGCAGTTCTTC. The encoded protein is CASSQAGTGMSNEQFF.

The J gene is TRBJ2-7, the V gene TRBV6-5; D perhaps matches TRBD1 (5 bases). The germline V and J ends were trimmed by 6 bases and 2 bases, with 17 bases remaining between them. Per the germline V gene, CDR1 is MNHEY and CDR2 is SVGAGI. This CDR3 contains 15 residues. CDR3 DNA: TGTGCCAGCAGCCGAGGACAATTCAACACCTACGAGCAGTACTTC. Amino acids: CASSRGQFNTYEQYF.

This rearrangement joins TRBV4-3 to TRBJ2-3; 7 bases match TRBD1. The CDR3 is 14 residues long. The J segment lost 2 bases and the V segment lost 4 bases, leaving 3 bases of the junction unmatched. The germline V gene encodes CDR1 LGHNA and CDR2 YSLEER. The CDR3 loop is CASSPGQPTDTQYF. CDR3 coding DNA: TGCGCCAGCAGCCCGGGACAGCCCACAGATACGCAGTATTTT.

This clone was counted a single time. Here the CDR3 reads CATSSQGTQPQHF. CDR3 sequence (DNA): TGTGCCACATCGTCACAGGGCACTCAGCCCCAGCATTTT. V and J are TRBV19 and TRBJ1-5, with TRBD1 as a possible D gene (6 bases). CDR1 and CDR2 (germline): LNHDA, SQIVND (reference sequence). This CDR3 contains 13 residues. V was shortened by 10 bases and J by 6 bases, with 16 bases between the two germline ends.

The gene calls are TRBV5-1 and TRBJ2-2; D unclear. The V gene lost 4 bases and the J gene lost 3 bases, with 10 bases spanning the gap. Germline assignment: CDR1 SGHRS and CDR2 YFSETQ. CDR3 size: 14 residues. The CDR3 DNA reads as TGCGCCAGCAGCCCCGTCCCTGACACCGGGGAGCTGTTTTTT. Translated: CASSPVPDTGELFF.

The chain links TRBV5-4 to TRBJ1-2; D gene unclear. With 0 bases removed from V and 7 bases from J, the gap between germline ends came to 7 bases. Germline V CDR1 and CDR2: SGHNT, YYREEE (reference sequence). This CDR3 has 12 amino acids. CDR3 nucleotide sequence: TGTGCCAGCAGCTTGGGTAGCCTTGGCTACACCTTC. Protein sequence: CASSLGSLGYTF.

V is TRBV30 and J is TRBJ2-1; D remains ambiguous. Deletions cut 2 bases from V and 11 bases from J, with 13 bases between. In germline, CDR1 is GTSNPN, CDR2 SVGIG (reference sequence). The CDR3 totals 12 residues. The CDR3 sequence is CAWSLTRLKQFF. DNA of the CDR3: TGTGCCTGGAGTCTCACCCGACTCAAGCAGTTCTTC.

V gene TRBV7-9 combines with J gene TRBJ1-6, with D perhaps TRBD1 (6 bases). Trimming shortened V by 1 base and J by 3 bases, and 16 bases separated the two germline ends. Germline lookup yields CDR1 SEHNR and CDR2 FQNEAQ (reference sequence). The CDR3 length is 18 residues. The CDR3 spells CASSLGDPRTVYNSPLHF. The CDR3 nucleotides are TGTGCCAGCAGCTTAGGGGACCCACGGACAGTCTATAATTCACCCCTCCACTTT.

About this clone: Other nucleotide sequences from this sample produce the same CDR3. The J gene is TRBJ1-2, the V gene TRBV3-1 (or the pseudogene TRBV3-2); D perhaps matches TRBD1 (5 bases). V was clipped by 1 base and J by 5 bases, with 5 bases between them. The CDR3 covers 12 residues. Germline V gene sequence: CDR1 LGHDT, CDR2 YNNKEL (reference sequence). In DNA form, the CDR3 reads TGTGCCAGCAGCCAAGGACAGTATGGCTACACCTTC. It yields the protein CASSQGQYGYTF.

The chain uses TRBV7-6 and TRBJ2-7; the D gene is possibly TRBD1 (8 bases). V lost 5 bases and J 5 bases, leaving 19 bases between the germline ends. Germline loops: CDR1 SGHVS, CDR2 FNYEAQ. The CDR3 covers 15 residues. In DNA, the CDR3 is TGTGCCAGCAGCGCGAGTCACAGGGGGGGCAACGAGCAGTACTTC. Protein sequence: CASSASHRGGNEQYF.

The sample holds one count of this clone. The V and J genes are TRBV4-2 and TRBJ2-3; 13 bases match TRBD2. V trimming: 1 base; J trimming: 0 bases; junction bases outside the gene matches: 4. This CDR3 region has 18 residues. CDR1 and CDR2 (germline): LGHNA, YNFKEQ. CDR3 amino acids: CASSQGTSGSRSTDTQYF. As DNA, the CDR3 is TGTGCCAGCAGCCAAGGGACTAGCGGGAGTAGGAGCACAGATACGCAGTATTTT.

The chain combines TRBV5-1 with TRBJ1-1, with 10 nucleotides matching TRBD1. The CDR3 is 16 amino acids. After removal of 4 bases from V and 4 bases from J, the junction contained 10 bases not matched to a gene. Germline V gene sequence: CDR1 SGHRS, CDR2 YFSETQ. This chain's CDR3 is CASSLRTGGPVTEAFF. DNA of the CDR3: TGCGCCAGCAGCCTCCGGACAGGGGGACCGGTCACTGAAGCTTTCTTT. The variable domain in full, completed from reference TRBV5-1 and TRBJ1-1, reads KAGVTQTPRYLIKTRGQQVTLSCSPISGHRSVSWYQQTPGQGLQFLFEYFSETQRNKGNFPGRFSGRQFSNSRSEMNVSTLELGDSALYLCASSLRTGGPVTEAFFGQGTRLTVV.

CDR3 bases: TGTGCCAGCAGCCCGGGACAACGCCTCTATGGCTACACCTTC. Protein product: CASSPGQRLYGYTF. This sequence joins TRBV5-6 and TRBJ1-2, with a tentative D call TRBD1 (6 bases). This CDR3 has 14 residues. V was trimmed by 4 bases and J by 4 bases, leaving 14 bases between them. Germline V lookup: CDR1 SGHDT, CDR2 YYEEEE.

The V gene is TRBV6-6, the J gene TRBJ2-7, with 8 bases that match TRBD1. Trimming took 6 bases from V and 5 from J; bases not matched to a gene: 9. Germline CDR1 and CDR2: MNHNY and SVGAGI (reference sequence). The CDR3 length is 14 residues. Written as DNA, the CDR3 is TGTGCCAGCAGCCGACAGGGGAAGTTCGACGAGCAGTACTTC. The encoded protein is CASSRQGKFDEQYF.

This clone appeared a few times. The chain uses TRBV14 and TRBJ1-2, with D maybe TRBD1 (6 bases). This CDR3 is 15 amino acids long. The germline V gene encodes CDR1 SGHDN and CDR2 FVKESK. Deletions cut 4 bases from V and 2 bases from J, with 14 bases between. The CDR3 here is CASSPTLTGNYGYTF. The CDR3 DNA is TGTGCCAGCAGCCCTACCCTGACAGGCAACTATGGCTACACCTTC.

This chain connects TRBV27 to TRBJ2-7; 13 bases are shared with TRBD2. The CDR3 has 15 residues. The V gene end was trimmed by 4 bases and the J gene end by 5 bases; junction bases not matched to a gene: 5. Looked up from germline, CDR1 is MNHEY and CDR2 is SMNVEV (reference sequence). This CDR3 reads CASSSWTSGSHEQYF. The CDR3 nucleotides are TGTGCCAGCAGTTCCTGGACTAGCGGGAGCCACGAGCAGTACTTC.

This sequence joins TRBV7-9 and TRBJ2-7; 10 positions agree with TRBD2. This CDR3 has 13 amino acids. V shed 6 bases, J shed 4 bases, and the junction held 3 bases outside the gene matches. Germline V gene lookup returns CDR1 SEHNR and CDR2 FQNEAQ (reference sequence). CDR3 loop: CASSTSGTYEQYF. CDR3 nucleotides: TGTGCCAGCAGTACTAGCGGGACTTACGAGCAGTACTTC.

The CDR3 nucleotides are TGTGCCTGGAGTGTACGACTAGGGGGCAGTGGCTACACCTTC. It is translated as CAWSVRLGGSGYTF. The V and J genes are TRBV30 and TRBJ1-2; 7 positions match TRBD1. Germline assignment: CDR1 GTSNPN and CDR2 SVGIG (reference sequence). This CDR3 region has 14 residues. Losses at the gene ends were 0 bases for V and 7 bases for J; bases not matched to a gene: 8.

The chain uses TRBV10-3 and TRBJ1-2, with TRBD1 as a possible D gene (6 bases). V was shortened by 3 bases and J by 4 bases, with 15 bases between the two germline ends. This CDR3 is built from 15 residues. The germline CDR1 and CDR2 sequences are ENHRY and SYGVKD. This CDR3 is CAISESPTGTYGYTF. The CDR3 DNA reads TGTGCCATCAGTGAAAGTCCCACAGGGACCTATGGCTACACCTTC.

The chain carries TRBV2 and TRBJ1-1, with TRBD1 matching 7 bases. The CDR3 contains 14 residues. V dropped 6 bases and J dropped 1; count of bases not matched to a gene: 5. The germline CDR1 and CDR2 sequences are SNHLY and FYNNEI. The CDR3 protein is CASRGRDRNTEAFF. CDR3 DNA sequence: TGTGCCAGCAGGGGACGGGACAGGAACACTGAAGCTTTCTTT.

The table lists this clone with a few counts. The rearrangement joins TRBV18 to TRBJ2-5; D not resolved. CDR1 is KGHSH and CDR2 is LQKENI in the germline V gene. The CDR3 has 13 amino acids. Trimming pared 4 bases from V and 2 bases from J, leaving 8 bases between. This CDR3 reads CASSQSLQETQYF. The CDR3 DNA reads TGTGCCAGCTCACAGAGCTTGCAAGAGACCCAGTACTTC.

This chain connects TRBV5-1 to TRBJ2-3; TRBD2 agrees at 15 bases. The CDR3 runs 17 residues. CDR1 and CDR2 (germline): SGHRS, YFSETQ. V trimming: 0 bases; J trimming: 6 bases; junction bases outside the gene matches: 5. CDR3 nucleotides: TGCGCCAGCAGCTTGGGAGGACTAGCGGGGGGGCAGGATACGCAGTATTTT. Translation gives CASSLGGLAGGQDTQYF.

The rearrangement joins TRBV5-1 to TRBJ2-3; 9 bases fit TRBD2. This CDR3 contains 16 residues. Germline CDR1 is SGHRS and CDR2 is YFSETQ. After removal of 2 bases from V and 0 bases from J, the junction contained 4 bases not matched to a gene. CDR3 DNA: TGCGCCAGCAGCTTCGGGCTAGCGGGGAGCACAGATACGCAGTATTTT. This translates into CASSFGLAGSTDTQYF.